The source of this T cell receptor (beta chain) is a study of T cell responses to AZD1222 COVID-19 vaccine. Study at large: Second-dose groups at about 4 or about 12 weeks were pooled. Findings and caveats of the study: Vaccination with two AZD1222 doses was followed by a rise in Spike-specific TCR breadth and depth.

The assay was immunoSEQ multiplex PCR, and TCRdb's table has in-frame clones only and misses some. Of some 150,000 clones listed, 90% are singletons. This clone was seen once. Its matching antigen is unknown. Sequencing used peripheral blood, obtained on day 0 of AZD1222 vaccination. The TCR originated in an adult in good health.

CDR3 nucleotide sequence: TGTGCCAGCAGTTTAAGGGCGGGACCCGAGGACTACACCTTC. As protein: CASSLRAGPEDYTF. This sequence joins TRBV7-9 and TRBJ1-2; D is perhaps TRBD1 (5 bases). This CDR3 contains 14 residues. Germline V lookup: CDR1 SEHNR, CDR2 FQNEAQ (reference sequence). V lost 6 bases and J 10 bases, leaving 21 bases between the germline ends.